This entry lists 18 T cell receptor beta chains sequenced from one sample in a study of blood T cells in healthy people across ages. The authors ran a second PCR of about 6 to 11 cycles using a sample-barcoded 5' primer and a J-beta primer mix. TCRdb processed the 5' RACE reads anew with MiXCR; each CDR3 protein has one entry. The table has about 760,000 distinct CDR3 sequences, 45% to 70% seen once. The sequenced sample was blood. The receptors derive from a middle-aged man in good health.

About this clonotype itself: One end of the junction is discordant with germline, which a read error may explain. The CDR3 nucleotides read TGTGGGGTAGCAGGGATGGACTATGGCTACACCTTC. Protein product: CGVAGMDYGYTF. The chain links TRBV29-1 to TRBJ1-2, with D possibly matching TRBD1 (5 bases). Per germline, CDR1 SQVTM and CDR2 ANQGSEA. This CDR3 region has 12 residues. Together with reference TRBV29-1 and TRBJ1-2, the CDR3 gives the full variable domain: SAVISQKPSRDICQRGTSLTIQCQVDSQVTMMFWYRQQPGQSLTLIATANQGSEATYESGFVIDKFPISRPNLTFSTLTVSNMSPEDSSIYLCGVAGMDYGYTFGSGTRLTVV.

The chain couples TRBV27 to TRBJ2-5; 7 positions agree with TRBD1. This CDR3 spans 15 amino acids. From germline, CDR1 is MNHEY and CDR2 SMNVEV (reference sequence). V lost 4 bases, J lost 2 bases, and 7 bases stayed unmatched. Here the CDR3 reads CASSSRDSPQETQYF. The CDR3 bases are TGTGCCAGCAGTTCCCGGGACAGCCCACAAGAGACCCAGTACTTC.

V gene TRBV7-9 combines with J gene TRBJ2-7, with TRBD1 identical over 8 bases. Germline-derived CDR1 and CDR2 are SEHNR and FQNEAQ (reference sequence). The V segment lost 1 base and the J segment 0 bases; nucleotides outside the gene matches: 11. The CDR3 runs to 18 residues. CDR3 in amino acids: CASSLEGGDRLSSYEQYF. The CDR3 DNA follows: TGTGCCAGCAGCTTAGAGGGTGGGGACAGGCTCTCCTCCTACGAGCAGTACTTC.

V gene TRBV4-2 combines with J gene TRBJ2-6, with TRBD2 matching over 8 bases. With V trimmed by 0 bases and J by 0 bases, 4 bases remained unmatched. The CDR3 is 18 amino acids. CDR1 is LGHNA and CDR2 is YNFKEQ in the germline V gene. In nucleotides, the CDR3 is TGTGCCAGCAGCCAAGAACGGGCGGGGGGCTCTGGGGCCAACGTCCTGACTTTC. Its protein product is CASSQERAGGSGANVLTF.

This clonotype came up a few times. This chain joins TRBV20-1 and TRBJ2-7, with D unclear. Germline V gene lookup returns CDR1 DFQATT and CDR2 SNEGSKA (reference sequence). The V end was cut by 5 bases, the J end by 0 bases, with 11 bases between. The CDR3 is 13 amino acids. The CDR3 here is CSAPVPSSYEQYF. In DNA form, the CDR3 reads TGCAGTGCTCCCGTACCGAGCTCCTACGAGCAGTACTTC.

The chain carries TRBV27 and TRBJ2-5; tentatively, D is TRBD1 (6 bases). The J call may be incorrect, as the DNA end agrees better with TRBJ2-7. The CDR3 totals 12 residues. The germline V gene encodes CDR1 MNHEY and CDR2 SMNVEV (reference sequence). CDR3 residues: CASSPGQREQYF. The CDR3 DNA reads TGTGCCAGCAGTCCCGGACAGCGCGAGCAGTACTTC.

The chain joins TRBV28 to TRBJ2-7; 8 bases line up with TRBD2. CDR1 MDHEN and CDR2 SYDVKM come from the germline V gene. The CDR3 is 14 amino acids. The V segment lost 5 bases and the J segment 6 bases; nucleotides outside the gene matches: 9. CDR3 protein: CASSLSGRNREQYF. The CDR3 coding sequence is TGTGCCAGCAGTCTAAGCGGGAGAAACCGCGAGCAGTACTTC. The entire variable domain, with the rest obtained from reference TRBV28 and TRBJ2-7, is as follows: DVKVTQSSRYLVKRTGEKVFLECVQDMDHENMFWYRQDPGLGLRLIYFSYDVKMKEKGDIPEGYSVSREKKERFSLILESASTNQTSMYLCASSLSGRNREQYFGPGTRLTVT.

The chain uses TRBV20-1 and TRBJ2-7; D is perhaps TRBD1 (5 bases). This CDR3 has 14 residues. Looked up from germline, CDR1 is DFQATT and CDR2 is SNEGSKA (reference sequence). V lost 6 bases and J 7 bases, leaving 22 bases between the germline ends. As DNA, the CDR3 is TGCAGTGCCCACACACCGACGCAGGGCGATGAGCAGTACTTC. Protein sequence: CSAHTPTQGDEQYF.

This chain uses TRBV6-1 with TRBJ1-6, with D maybe TRBD1 (5 bases). Germline values: CDR1 MNHNS, CDR2 SASEGT. The CDR3 is 14 amino acids. The germline V and J ends were trimmed by 3 bases and 8 bases, with 11 bases remaining between them. CDR3 amino acids: CASSDLPGYSPLHF. The CDR3 coding sequence is TGTGCCAGCAGTGATCTCCCAGGGTATTCACCCCTCCACTTT.

This chain uses TRBV29-1 with TRBJ2-7; D gene unclear. The CDR3 has 11 amino acids. The germline gives CDR1 SQVTM, CDR2 ANQGSEA. Trimming removed 4 bases from V and 7 bases from J, with 11 bases in between. The CDR3 protein is CSVVGDGEQYF. In DNA form, the CDR3 reads TGCAGCGTTGTCGGCGATGGTGAGCAGTACTTC.

This clonotype was recorded a few times. The chain recombines TRBV14 with TRBJ1-1, with D possibly TRBD1 on 6 matching bases. The CDR3 spans 16 residues. Germline CDR1 is SGHDN and CDR2 is FVKESK. V lost 0 bases and J lost 2, with 13 bases in between. The CDR3 DNA sequence: TGTGCCAGCAGCCAAGAGGTGACAGGTCTAAACACTGAAGCTTTCTTT. Amino acids: CASSQEVTGLNTEAFF. The variable domain in full, with the rest retrieved from reference TRBV14 and TRBJ1-1, is EAGVTQFPSHSVIEKGQTVTLRCDPISGHDNLYWYRRVMGKEIKFLLHFVKESKQDESGMPNNRFLAERTGGTYSTLKVQPAELEDSGVYFCASSQEVTGLNTEAFFGQGTRLTVV.

The chain has TRBV6-1 and TRBJ2-1; a possible D gene is TRBD2 (6 bases). This CDR3 contains 14 residues. V dropped 6 bases and J dropped 6 bases, with 15 bases sitting between them. CDR1 and CDR2 from the germline V gene are MNHNS and SASEGT. The CDR3 spells CASRMLAQINEQFF. The DNA of the CDR3 is TGTGCCAGCAGAATGCTAGCGCAGATCAATGAGCAGTTCTTC.

V is TRBV6-2 or TRBV6-3 and J is TRBJ2-1; D remains unclear. The CDR3 has 16 residues. Per the germline V gene, CDR1 is MNHEY and CDR2 is SVGEGT. V was shortened by 7 bases and J by 5 bases, with 21 bases between the two germline ends. The CDR3 reads CASTDRTGRPHNEQFF. CDR3 nucleotide sequence: TGTGCCAGCACCGACCGTACGGGCCGCCCCCACAATGAGCAGTTCTTC.

This clonotype was counted only a few times. The J gene is TRBJ2-3, the V gene TRBV27; D remains ambiguous. In germline, CDR1 is MNHEY, CDR2 SMNVEV (reference sequence). Trimming removed 6 bases from V and 1 base from J, with 17 bases in between. The CDR3 sequence is 16 residues long. Written as DNA, the CDR3 is TGTGCCAGCAGCCAGCAGCGAAGGGTTGGCACAGATACGCAGTATTTT. Residues: CASSQQRRVGTDTQYF.

The gene calls are TRBV9 and TRBJ1-6; D unresolved. V dropped 5 bases and J dropped 7 bases, with 19 bases sitting between them. The V gene's germline CDR1 is SGDLS and CDR2 YYNGEE. The length of the CDR3 is 16 residues. CDR3 protein: CASRKDLAQRNSPLHF. The CDR3 region has the DNA TGTGCCAGCAGGAAGGACCTGGCCCAGCGAAATTCACCCCTCCACTTT.

The chain uses TRBV25-1 and TRBJ2-1, with D tentatively TRBD1 (8 bases). This CDR3 region has 14 residues. Trimming took off 5 bases at V and 10 bases at J, with 18 bases between the two ends. CDR1 and CDR2 from the germline V gene are MGHDK and SYGVNS. This CDR3 is CASSPLDRDYEQFF. As DNA, the CDR3 is TGTGCCAGCAGTCCCCTGGACAGGGACTACGAGCAGTTCTTC.

J is TRBJ2-1 and V is TRBV3-1; D possibly corresponds to TRBD2 (5 bases). The V end lost 4 bases, the J end lost 3 bases, and 13 bases lay between the germline ends. CDR3 size: 15 residues. Germline CDR1 is LGHDT and CDR2 is YNNKEL (reference sequence). The CDR3 loop reads CASSPMAGFYNEQFF. CDR3 coding DNA: TGTGCCAGCAGCCCTATGGCGGGTTTCTACAATGAGCAGTTCTTC.

The chain uses TRBV24-1 and TRBJ2-3; the match to TRBD2 covers 11 bases. V shed 4 bases and J 0 bases; nucleotides not matched to a gene: 8. From germline, CDR1 is KGHDR and CDR2 SFDVKD. The CDR3 contains 18 residues. Written as DNA, the CDR3 is TGTGCCACCAGTGACGCCGGGACTAGCGGCAAAAGCACAGATACGCAGTATTTT. Its protein product is CATSDAGTSGKSTDTQYF.